This T cell receptor beta chain is from a study of T cells in Graves' hyperthyroidism and ophthalmopathy. This clonotype occurred many times. The antigen is unknown. Study observations and caveats: It was a median about 6 months before onset that the model predicted ophthalmopathy. Researchers report that a 13 V-J model separated ophthalmopathy from stable hyperthyroidism. Among thyroid clonotypes expanded above 0.001, most also appeared in blood.

Not enrolled were patients with uncontrolled infection, other autoimmune disease, pregnancy or lactation. Amplified regions were TCR beta CDR3 sequences from RNA transcripts. Using the HTBI primer set, a first-round RT-PCR was run on the TCR CDR3. Each CDR3 protein gets one entry after TCRdb re-called the multiplex PCR reads with MiXCR. The data hold around 620,000 distinct CDR3 sequences, with around 45% observed a single time. Material: peripheral blood or thyroid tissue (not recorded which). The receptor's source is an adult woman with Graves' disease, either hyperthyroidism or ophthalmopathy (not recorded which).

The CDR3 sequence: CASSSYKTRNYGYTF. The CDR3 DNA reads as TGTGCCAGCAGTTCCTACAAAACAAGGAACTATGGCTACACCTTC. The rearrangement uses TRBV28 and TRBJ1-2; D unresolved. V gave up 4 bases and J gave up 2 bases, with 14 bases separating them. CDR3 length: 15 amino acids. The germline V gene has CDR1 MDHEN and CDR2 SYDVKM.